This paragraph reports one T cell receptor (beta chain). These data originate in a study of shared clonotypes between healthy human individuals. Study at large: The donor group consisted of two women and a few men, aged 18 to 49.

Here immunoSEQ multiplex PCR was the method, and the copy in TCRdb shows in-frame clones only, minus some. The sample records hundreds of thousands of clones, around 96% being singletons. This CDR3 comprises 16 residues. V was trimmed by 2 bases and J by 0 bases, leaving 11 bases between them. Germline V gene lookup returns CDR1 SNHLY and CDR2 FYNNEI. The source material was memory CD8+ T cells sorted from blood. Noted subset: CD45RO+ cells pooled with CCR7-negative TemRA cells. The TCR originated in a young man in good health. The chain joins TRBV2 to TRBJ2-1; possible D gene TRBD2, 6 bases. This CDR3 reads CASSEWGRSSYNEQFF. The CDR3 coding sequence is TGTGCCAGCAGTGAATGGGGGAGGAGCTCCTACAATGAGCAGTTCTTC.